The sequence of this T cell receptor beta chain was determined in a study of T cell changes during pregnancy in multiple sclerosis. Germline V CDR1 and CDR2: SGHVS, FNYEAQ. The V gene end was trimmed by 4 bases and the J gene end by 5 bases; junction bases not matched to a gene: 2. The CDR3 is 15 residues long. Using immunoSEQ multiplex PCR, the repertoire was profiled, and TCRdb retains in-frame clones only, with some absent. Of more than 75,000 clones in the sample, 90% to 95% were seen once. The sequence was obtained from a female donor with multiple sclerosis, enrolled in a pregnancy study. The sample here was peripheral blood, taken in the first trimester of pregnancy. The chain links TRBV7-6 to TRBJ2-1, with 13 bases aligning to TRBD2. CDR3 DNA: TGTGCCAGCAGCTGGACTAGCGGGGGTAACAATGAGCAGTTCTTC. Its translation: CASSWTSGGNNEQFF.